The next 9 T cell receptor beta chains were all read from a single sample in a study of CD8 T cells in ankylosing spondylitis. General study results and limits: What appeared characteristic of ankylosing spondylitis blood was a TCR beta motif of 7 or 8 highly homologous variants.

TCRdb reprocessed the 5' RACE reads via MiXCR and lists one record per CDR3 protein. The sample has fewer than 550,000 distinct CDR3 sequences; about 5% are singletons. What these receptors recognize is not known. Sequences were obtained from blood, either unsorted or a sorted T cell fraction (not recorded which). Receptors were obtained from a male donor with ankylosing spondylitis.

In its sample, this clonotype was seen many times. The rearrangement links TRBV7-2 to TRBJ1-4, with unresolved D. Trimming pared 5 bases from V and 7 bases from J, leaving 11 bases between. CDR3 length: 13 residues. Germline loops: CDR1 SGHTA, CDR2 FQGNSA. CDR3 nucleotides: TGTGCCAGCAGCACGACTTATTTTGAAAAACTGTTTTTT. Protein: CASSTTYFEKLFF. The whole variable domain, filled in from reference TRBV7-2 and TRBJ1-4, reads GAGVSQSPSNKVTEKGKDVELRCDPISGHTALYWYRQSLGQGLEFLIYFQGNSAPDKSGLPSDRFSAERTGGSVSTLTIQRTQQEDSAVYLCASSTTYFEKLFFGSGTQLSVL.

This clonotype was recorded at least ten times. This chain joins TRBV7-2 and TRBJ2-3; unclear D gene. V lost 3 bases, J lost 1 base, and 8 bases lay in between. Germline CDR1 is SGHTA and CDR2 is FQGNSA. The CDR3 loop spans 14 amino acids. The CDR3: CASSFRLRTDTQYF. Here the CDR3 DNA reads TGTGCCAGCAGCTTCAGACTTCGCACAGATACGCAGTATTTT.

This clonotype was found many times. This chain connects TRBV4-1 to TRBJ2-7; TRBD2 matches at 8 bases. Trimming at V came to 3 bases and at J to 3 bases, leaving 4 bases not matched to a gene. The CDR3 runs 14 residues. The germline CDR1 and CDR2 sequences are MGHRA and YSYEKL. CDR3 DNA: TGCGCCAGCAGCCAGGTAGCGGGAAACTACGAGCAGTACTTC. Its protein is CASSQVAGNYEQYF.

The chain uses TRBV7-2 and TRBJ2-5, with a tentative D call TRBD2 (5 bases). The V and J ends lost 0 bases and 0 bases respectively, with 14 bases between them. The CDR3 extends over 17 amino acids. The V gene's germline CDR1 is SGHTA and CDR2 FQGNSA. The CDR3 nucleotides are TGTGCCAGCAGCTTAGCGTATACGGGATTGTACCAAGAGACCCAGTACTTC. It is translated as CASSLAYTGLYQETQYF.

This clonotype has ten or more counts. This sequence joins TRBV28 and TRBJ2-5, with D tentatively TRBD2 (6 bases). CDR3 length: 13 residues. Germline V gives CDR1 MDHEN, CDR2 SYDVKM. V was shortened by 4 bases and J by 5 bases, with 11 bases between the two germline ends. The CDR3 spells CASSYAAGETQYF. The CDR3 bases are TGTGCCAGCAGTTACGCGGCGGGGGAGACCCAGTACTTC.

J is TRBJ2-1 and V is TRBV20-1; 8 bases map to TRBD2. The ends lost 3 bases at V and 7 bases at J; junction bases unmatched: 8. The CDR3 loop spans 14 amino acids. The germline V gene encodes CDR1 DFQATT and CDR2 SNEGSKA (reference sequence). The DNA for the CDR3 is TGCAGTGCTAGCGGGAGGGCCCTCGGGAATGAGCAGTTCTTC. It codes for CSASGRALGNEQFF.

This clonotype occurred many times. The V and J genes are TRBV9 and TRBJ2-3; D not resolved. Trimming took off 0 bases at V and 2 bases at J, with 7 bases between the two ends. This CDR3 has 14 residues. From germline, CDR1 is SGDLS and CDR2 YYNGEE. DNA of the CDR3: TGTGCCAGCAGCGTAGAAGGTCTCACAGATACGCAGTATTTT. Translation gives CASSVEGLTDTQYF.

This clonotype was counted ten times or more. The rearrangement uses TRBV29-1 and TRBJ2-3; 9 bases are shared with TRBD1. The CDR3 extends over 13 amino acids. The germline CDR1 and CDR2 sequences are SQVTM and ANQGSEA. The V segment lost 6 bases and the J segment 2 bases; nucleotides outside the gene matches: 3. For the CDR3, the DNA is TGCAGCGTCGGACAGGGGAACACAGATACGCAGTATTTT. Its translation is CSVGQGNTDTQYF.

The chain employs TRBV6-1 and TRBJ1-1; D is uncertain. The CDR3 has 12 amino acids. V was shortened by 6 bases and J by 5 bases, with 10 bases between the two germline ends. The germline V gene encodes CDR1 MNHNS and CDR2 SASEGT. The CDR3 nucleotides read TGTGCCAGCAGCGCCCTAAGGACTGAAGCTTTCTTT. Translation: CASSALRTEAFF.